This passage covers 27 T cell receptor beta chains from one sample sequenced in a study of CD4 T cells in relation to SARS-CoV-2 and coronaviruses. The unexposed donors gave CD4+ T cells in about 2010-2019, prior to COVID-19. Isolation of CD4+ T cells took place after approximately 11 days in culture. These receptors lack a known antigen. The table came from immunoSEQ multiplex PCR; TCRdb's copy has only in-frame clones and leaves some out. The data contain tens of thousands of clones, about 78% of them singletons. Sequencing was carried out using CD4+ T cells from PBMCs, cultured in vitro. These receptors all stem from a human donor in good health.

The chain has TRBV5-1 and TRBJ2-5, with 13 bases aligning to TRBD2. V lost 4 bases to trimming and J lost 4 bases; unmatched junction nucleotides: 4. The CDR3 is 15 amino acids. Germline loops: CDR1 SGHRS, CDR2 YFSETQ. The CDR3 DNA reads as TGCGCCAGCAGCCCCGGGACTAGCGGGATAGAGACCCAGTACTTC. Its protein product is CASSPGTSGIETQYF.

The chain employs TRBV9 and TRBJ1-4; D call uncertain. The CDR3 runs 14 residues. V shed 2 bases and J shed 7 bases, with 12 bases lying between them. Germline V gene data show CDR1 as SGDLS and CDR2 as YYNGEE. The CDR3 reads CASSVGMEGEKLFF. The CDR3 DNA is TGTGCCAGCAGCGTCGGGATGGAGGGTGAAAAACTGTTTTTT.

V usage is TRBV25-1 and J usage is TRBJ2-5, with TRBD1 identical over 7 bases. CDR1 is MGHDK, CDR2 SYGVNS, per germline. J gave up 3 bases and V 3 bases, and 13 bases lay outside the gene matches. CDR3 size: 17 residues. The CDR3 region is CASSDTRPGQLKETQYF. The CDR3 DNA reads as TGTGCCAGCAGTGATACTAGACCGGGACAGCTAAAAGAGACCCAGTACTTC.

J is TRBJ2-7 and V is TRBV4-3, with TRBD1 matching 7 bases. The germline CDR1 and CDR2 sequences are LGHNA and YSLEER. The CDR3 covers 14 residues. The trim removed 3 bases at V and 4 bases at J, leaving 6 bases unmatched. The CDR3 region is CASSQERGRYEQYF. As DNA, the CDR3 is TGCGCCAGCAGCCAGGAGAGGGGGCGGTACGAGCAGTACTTC.

The sample holds a few counts of this clone. This sequence joins TRBV7-3 and TRBJ2-7, with 10 bases fitting TRBD1. CDR3 length: 14 residues. V was clipped by 6 bases and J by 3 bases; unmatched bases: 5. Germline-derived CDR1 and CDR2 are SGHTA and FQGTGA. CDR3 DNA: TGTGCCAGCAGTCCGACAGGGGGCGGCTACGAGCAGTACTTC. Its translation is CASSPTGGGYEQYF.

Only one count was recorded for this clone. The gene calls are TRBV9 and TRBJ2-5; possibly TRBD1 for D (6 bases). Per germline, CDR1 SGDLS and CDR2 YYNGEE. This CDR3 is 15 amino acids long. Trimming took off 3 bases at V and 5 bases at J, with 17 bases between the two ends. The CDR3 loop reads CASSAGKGVWETQYF. CDR3 in DNA: TGTGCCAGCAGCGCCGGGAAGGGGGTTTGGGAGACCCAGTACTTC.

V usage is TRBV30 and J usage is TRBJ1-3; D uncertain. There are 13 residues in the CDR3. Germline values: CDR1 GTSNPN, CDR2 SVGIG (reference sequence). Deletions cut 3 bases from V and 0 bases from J, with 6 bases between. Here the CDR3 DNA reads TGTGCCTGGAGCGGTATCTCTGGAAACACCATATATTTT. Residues: CAWSGISGNTIYF.

The gene calls are TRBV7-2 and TRBJ1-4; D may be TRBD1 (6 bases). Germline loops: CDR1 SGHTA, CDR2 FQGNSA. This CDR3 is built from 15 residues. V lost 2 bases and J lost 4, with 11 bases in between. CDR3 loop: CASSLRAGVNEKLFF. The CDR3 region has the DNA TGTGCCAGCAGCTTAAGGGCAGGGGTTAATGAAAAACTGTTTTTT.

The genes are TRBV12-5 and TRBJ2-1; 8 bases are shared with TRBD2. The length of the CDR3 is 16 residues. Germline V CDR1 and CDR2: LGHNT, FRNRAP. J gave up 5 bases and V 0 bases, and 6 bases lay outside the gene matches. CDR3 region: CASGLVRGGRNNEQFF. The CDR3 nucleotides are TGTGCTAGTGGTTTGGTACGGGGGGGACGAAACAATGAGCAGTTCTTC. Complete variable domain (other parts from reference TRBV12-5 and TRBJ2-1): DARVTQTPRHKVTEMGQEVTMRCQPILGHNTVFWYRQTMMQGLELLAYFRNRAPLDDSGMPKDRFSAEMPDATLATLKIQPSEPRDSAVYFCASGLVRGGRNNEQFFGPGTRLTVL.

The chain employs TRBV5-1 and TRBJ2-1, with 15 bases matching TRBD2. With 7 bases clipped from V and 8 bases from J, the junction kept 10 bases outside the gene matches. The CDR3 has 16 amino acids. Germline assignment: CDR1 SGHRS and CDR2 YFSETQ. This chain's CDR3 is CASRRTSGRAPHEQFF. CDR3 nucleotides: TGCGCCAGCCGTAGGACTAGCGGGAGGGCCCCCCATGAGCAGTTCTTC.

This chain uses TRBV19 with TRBJ1-5; 12 nucleotides align to TRBD1. V gave up 5 bases and J gave up 2 bases; unmatched junction bases: 7. Germline CDR1 reads LNHDA; CDR2 reads SQIVND (reference sequence). This CDR3 region has 17 residues. This CDR3 reads CASSAGDRGPGNQPQHF. In DNA form, the CDR3 reads TGTGCCAGTAGTGCGGGGGACAGGGGGCCGGGCAATCAGCCCCAGCATTTT.

This chain connects TRBV30 to TRBJ1-5; D unresolved. The CDR3 spans 13 residues. Deletions cut 1 base from V and 3 bases from J, with 7 bases between. Germline V gene lookup returns CDR1 GTSNPN and CDR2 SVGIG (reference sequence). This CDR3 is CAWSEGINQPQHF. In nucleotides, the CDR3 is TGTGCCTGGAGTGAAGGGATCAATCAGCCCCAGCATTTT.

The chain employs TRBV2 and TRBJ2-3, with 9 positions matching TRBD2. From germline, CDR1 is SNHLY and CDR2 FYNNEI. This CDR3 region has 17 residues. V shed 6 bases and J 2 bases; nucleotides not matched to a gene: 12. The CDR3 loop is CASRKGWLAGYTDTQYF. The CDR3 coding sequence is TGTGCCAGCAGGAAGGGGTGGCTAGCGGGGTACACAGATACGCAGTATTTT.

This rearrangement joins TRBV11-3 to TRBJ2-2; D assignment may be TRBD1 or TRBD2 (6 bases each). Trimming shortened V by 3 bases and J by 5 bases, and 13 bases separated the two germline ends. The CDR3 loop spans 15 amino acids. CDR1 and CDR2 from the germline V gene are SGHNT and YENEEA. Written as DNA, the CDR3 is TGTGCCAGCAGCTTTAGGGGGGAAGTGACCGGGGAGCTGTTTTTT. Amino acids: CASSFRGEVTGELFF.

The genes are TRBV19 and TRBJ2-2; TRBD1 or TRBD2 may be the D gene (5 bases each). V lost 3 bases, J lost 1 base, and 15 bases lay in between. The germline V gene has CDR1 LNHDA and CDR2 SQIVND (reference sequence). The CDR3 covers 17 residues. CDR3 coding DNA: TGTGCCAGTAGTATGTATAGGGGCGGAGGGAACACCGGGGAGCTGTTTTTT. Translation: CASSMYRGGGNTGELFF. The full variable domain, with the rest looked up from reference TRBV19 and TRBJ2-2, is DGGITQSPKYLFRKEGQNVTLSCEQNLNHDAMYWYRQDPGQGLRLIYYSQIVNDFQKGDIAEGYSVSREKKESFPLTVTSAQKNPTAFYLCASSMYRGGGNTGELFFGEGSRLTVL.

V usage is TRBV3-1 (or the pseudogene TRBV3-2) and J usage is TRBJ2-5, with 8 bases aligning to TRBD1. Germline V gives CDR1 LGHDT, CDR2 YNNKEL (reference sequence). The CDR3 runs to 16 residues. Losses at the gene ends were 5 bases for V and 2 bases for J; bases not matched to a gene: 10. CDR3 in amino acids: CASSSPTGVIQETQYF. In nucleotides, the CDR3 is TGTGCCAGCAGCAGCCCGACAGGGGTCATTCAAGAGACCCAGTACTTC.

The J gene is TRBJ1-2, the V gene TRBV4-1, with D tentatively TRBD1 (6 bases). The V and J ends lost 3 bases and 6 bases respectively, with 23 bases between them. The CDR3 totals 17 residues. The germline V gene has CDR1 MGHRA and CDR2 YSYEKL. The CDR3 loop reads CASSHPTRGLRGNGYTF. In DNA form, the CDR3 reads TGCGCCAGCAGCCACCCTACCAGGGGCTTACGGGGGAATGGCTACACCTTC.

The rearrangement links TRBV19 to TRBJ1-5; possibly TRBD1 for D (6 bases). Germline-derived CDR1 and CDR2 are LNHDA and SQIVND (reference sequence). Trimming shortened V by 3 bases and J by 7 bases, and 13 bases separated the two germline ends. This CDR3 region has 14 residues. The CDR3 DNA follows: TGTGCCAGTAGTATTCTACAGGGACAACAGCCCCAGCATTTT. Amino acid sequence: CASSILQGQQPQHF.

The chain has TRBV10-3 and TRBJ2-5, with D tentatively TRBD1 (6 bases). V lost 6 bases and J 5 bases, leaving 7 bases between the germline ends. This CDR3 has 11 amino acids. Germline-derived CDR1 and CDR2 are ENHRY and SYGVKD. This CDR3 reads CAISRGETQYF. Written as DNA, the CDR3 is TGTGCCATCAGCAGGGGCGAGACCCAGTACTTC.

This clone was detected a few times. The V and J genes are TRBV11-2 and TRBJ1-1; D possibly corresponds to TRBD1 (5 bases). Germline V gives CDR1 SGHAT, CDR2 FQNNGV. The CDR3 length is 13 residues. The V end lost 6 bases, the J end lost 1 base, and 9 bases lay between the germline ends. CDR3 sequence reads: CASSADRNTEAFF. The CDR3 DNA reads as TGTGCCAGCAGTGCCGACAGGAACACTGAAGCTTTCTTT.

The chain uses TRBV6-5 and TRBJ2-2; D may be TRBD2 (5 bases). Trimming shortened V by 3 bases and J by 4 bases, and 12 bases separated the two germline ends. Looked up from germline, CDR1 is MNHEY and CDR2 is SVGAGI. CDR3 length equals 15 residues. CDR3 sequence: CASSYIARGTGELFF. The DNA for the CDR3 is TGTGCCAGCAGTTATATCGCCCGGGGCACCGGGGAGCTGTTTTTT.

V gene TRBV12-3 or TRBV12-4 combines with J gene TRBJ2-1, with no clear D. The V gene lost 4 bases and the J gene lost 7 bases, with 5 bases spanning the gap. The CDR3 totals 11 residues. The CDR3: CASSYRNEQFF. The CDR3 nucleotides read TGTGCCAGCAGTTATCGGAATGAGCAGTTCTTC.

The chain carries TRBV3-1 (or the pseudogene TRBV3-2) and TRBJ2-1; D is perhaps TRBD1 or TRBD2 (5 bases each). V gave up 0 bases and J gave up 5 bases, with 11 bases separating them. CDR1 and CDR2 from the germline V gene are LGHDT and YNNKEL (reference sequence). CDR3 length: 15 residues. The CDR3, as DNA: TGTGCCAGCAGCCAAGAACTAGGGGTGGACAATGAGCAGTTCTTC. Translating it yields CASSQELGVDNEQFF.

The V call is TRBV7-2, the J call TRBJ1-6; TRBD1 matches 8 bases. Germline values: CDR1 SGHTA, CDR2 FQGNSA. This CDR3 comprises 17 residues. V dropped 5 bases and J dropped 1; count of bases not matched to a gene: 7. CDR3 bases: TGTGCCAGCAGCCCCCGACAGGGGAGGTCCTATAATTCACCCCTCCACTTT. Amino acids: CASSPRQGRSYNSPLHF.

This clone was counted a few times. This chain joins TRBV11-2 and TRBJ2-7, with D possibly matching TRBD2 (5 bases). The CDR3 totals 15 residues. CDR1 is SGHAT and CDR2 is FQNNGV in the germline V gene. V was clipped by 1 base and J by 5 bases, with 15 bases between them. The CDR3 DNA reads as TGTGCCAGCAGCTTAGGGTCTATCGGGGTCGACGAGCAGTACTTC. Its translation: CASSLGSIGVDEQYF.

This chain uses TRBV4-3 with TRBJ2-5; D assignment may be TRBD1 or TRBD2 (5 bases each). The CDR3 runs to 16 residues. V lost 0 bases and J 4 bases, leaving 15 bases between the germline ends. Germline CDR1 LGHNA, CDR2 YSLEER. CDR3 residues: CASSQEWGWGGETQYF. CDR3 nucleotide sequence: TGCGCCAGCAGCCAAGAGTGGGGGTGGGGCGGAGAGACCCAGTACTTC.

The J gene is TRBJ2-2, the V gene TRBV9; 7 bases map to TRBD1. This CDR3 has 14 amino acids. The germline gives CDR1 SGDLS, CDR2 YYNGEE. J was trimmed by 5 bases and V by 4 bases; bases with no gene match: 5. The CDR3 DNA reads TGTGCCAGCAGCACCCTGACAGGGACCGGGGAGCTGTTTTTT. Its translation: CASSTLTGTGELFF.